This TCR beta chain was profiled in a study of shared T cell receptors in the human thymus. A single count supports this clone. J lost 1 base, V lost 4 bases, and 6 bases had no gene match. The CDR3 totals 15 residues. CDR1 is SGDLS and CDR2 is YYNGEE in the germline V gene. The method was immunoSEQ multiplex PCR; TCRdb's version includes in-frame clones alone and lacks a portion of them. The sample records hundreds of thousands of clones, around 87% being singletons. The same data also contributed to another study, on human thymus T cells. That source reports: From resections taken during corrective heart surgery, the thymus tissue was obtained. Gene usage (both V and J) appeared biased in thymic and blood repertoires. Unrelated individuals were reported by related research to share highly overlapping thymic repertoires.

This receptor was obtained from a boy in the first two years of life with a congenital heart defect. This chain joins TRBV9 and TRBJ1-1; 8 positions agree with TRBD1. The sample was thymocytes. The CDR3 reads CASSTYRGRNTEAFF. The CDR3 nucleotides read TGTGCCAGCAGCACTTACAGGGGGAGGAACACTGAAGCTTTCTTT. Looking up the rest from reference TRBV9 and TRBJ1-1 gives the full variable domain: DSGVTQTPKHLITATGQRVTLRCSPRSGDLSVYWYQQSLDQGLQFLIQYYNGEERAKGNILERFSAQQFPDLHSELNLSSLELGDSALYFCASSTYRGRNTEAFFGQGTRLTVV.